The entry below describes one T cell receptor beta chain. Its antigen is undetermined. This sample is part of a study of cytomegalovirus exposure and HLA in healthy donors. Per the germline V gene, CDR1 is ENHRY and CDR2 is SYGVKD. This CDR3 spans 18 amino acids. Trimming at V came to 2 bases and at J to 5 bases, leaving 14 bases not matched to a gene. Whole-study results and caveats: Clonal expansion was found to be greater in HLA-associated TCR beta chains than in equally common others in a later analysis. An analysis that came later showed most CMV-associated TCR beta chains appearing HLA-restricted.

A multiplex PCR was run with 60 Vbeta primers and 13 Jbeta primers. Generated by immunoSEQ multiplex PCR, the TCRdb table keeps only in-frame clones and is missing some. The sample shows around 130,000 clones, roughly 9% of them seen only once. The source material was PBMCs. The V gene is TRBV10-3, the J gene TRBJ2-1; TRBD2 matches at 8 bases. This receptor was identified in a woman in her forties in good health and CMV-seropositive. CDR3 protein: CAISEALTSSGGNNEQFF. CDR3 in DNA: TGTGCCATCAGTGAGGCCCTGACTTCCAGCGGGGGTAACAATGAGCAGTTCTTC.